The rows below give T cell receptor beta chains drawn from one sample of a study of T cell responses to AZD1222 COVID-19 vaccine. Assay used: immunoSEQ multiplex PCR; TCRdb lists only in-frame clones, some missing. The repertoire holds around 160,000 clones, approximately 89% seen once, with more than 13% in the top ten. The sample in question was peripheral blood, obtained on day 0 of AZD1222 vaccination. These receptors came from an adult in good health. Each CDR3 is given with its conserved first and last residue. D genes are given only for firm matches. Size is stated for part of the rows, as once, few or many counts, or as a class when the clone is expanded.

J gene: TRBJ2-5; clone size: few; V gene: TRBV4-1; D gene: TRBD1; CDR3 DNA: TGCGCCAGCCGAGAGACAGGGCAACAAGAGACCCAGTACTTC; CDR3 protein: CASRETGQQETQYF
J gene: TRBJ2-6; clone size: once; V gene: TRBV7-8; D gene: NA; CDR3 DNA: TGTGCCAGCAGCCGAGGCTCTGGGGCCAACGTCCTGACTTTC; CDR3 protein: CASSRGSGANVLTF
J gene: TRBJ1-5; clone size: NA; V gene: TRBV19; D gene: NA; CDR3 DNA: TGTGCCAGTACAGGAGGGATCAATCAGCCCCAGCATTTT; CDR3 protein: CASTGGINQPQHF
J gene: TRBJ1-2; clone size: NA; V gene: TRBV7-8; D gene: NA; CDR3 DNA: TGTGCCAGCAGCCGGACCTCTAACTATGGCTACACCTTC; CDR3 protein: CASSRTSNYGYTF
J gene: TRBJ1-1; clone size: once; V gene: TRBV6-5; D gene: NA; CDR3 DNA: TGTGCCAGCGGGGGGCCTTGGGCAGACGAAGCTTTCTTT; CDR3 protein: CASGGPWADEAFF
J gene: TRBJ2-1; clone size: NA; V gene: TRBV7-3; D gene: TRBD1; CDR3 DNA: TGTGCCAGCAGCCTAGATCCGGGACAGGGGACGAATGAGCAGTTCTTC; CDR3 protein: CASSLDPGQGTNEQFF
J gene: TRBJ1-4; clone size: NA; V gene: TRBV5-1; D gene: TRBD1; CDR3 DNA: TGCGCCAGCAGCGGACAGGGGTCGTCTAATGAAAAACTGTTTTTT; CDR3 protein: CASSGQGSSNEKLFF
J gene: TRBJ1-1; clone size: NA; V gene: TRBV29-1; D gene: NA; CDR3 DNA: TGCAGCGTTGTCCTTCCGCCAGGGAACACTGAAGCTTTCTTT; CDR3 protein: CSVVLPPGNTEAFF
J gene: TRBJ2-3; clone size: NA; V gene: TRBV11-2; D gene: TRBD1; CDR3 DNA: TGTGCCAGCAGCTTGGGGACAGATATGGATGTAGATACGCAGTATTTT; CDR3 protein: CASSLGTDMDVDTQYF
J gene: TRBJ1-1; clone size: NA; V gene: TRBV9; D gene: NA; CDR3 DNA: TGTGCCAGCAGCGTAGCATGGGACACTGAAGCTTTCTTT; CDR3 protein: CASSVAWDTEAFF
J gene: TRBJ2-7; clone size: NA; V gene: TRBV7-2; D gene: NA; CDR3 DNA: TGTGCCAGCAGCTTGGCCGGGGCGTTCACCTACGAGCAGTACTTC; CDR3 protein: CASSLAGAFTYEQYF
J gene: TRBJ2-1; clone size: NA; V gene: TRBV19; D gene: NA; CDR3 DNA: TGTGCCAGTAATACACAGGGAGACTCCTACAATGAGCAGTTCTTC; CDR3 protein: CASNTQGDSYNEQFF
J gene: TRBJ1-2; clone size: NA; V gene: TRBV29-1; D gene: TRBD1; CDR3 DNA: TGCAGCGTTGAAGAACATGGGGCGGACAGGGCGATCTATGGCTACACCTTC; CDR3 protein: CSVEEHGADRAIYGYTF
J gene: TRBJ1-3; clone size: NA; V gene: TRBV9; D gene: NA; CDR3 DNA: TGTGCCAGCACCGACTTGAAGGTCGGAAACACCATATATTTT; CDR3 protein: CASTDLKVGNTIYF
J gene: TRBJ2-7; clone size: NA; V gene: TRBV7-8; D gene: NA; CDR3 DNA: TGTGCCAGCAGCGGAGGGACACTATACGAGCAGTACTTC; CDR3 protein: CASSGGTLYEQYF